This TCR beta chain emerged from a study of response to subunit inactivated influenza vaccine. The V end was cut by 2 bases, the J end by 1 base, with 26 bases between. Per germline, CDR1 SGHAT and CDR2 FQNNGV. The CDR3 has 20 amino acids. TCRdb re-derived calls from the RT-PCR reads in MiXCR, one entry per CDR3 protein. The repertoire holds roughly 710,000 distinct CDR3 sequences, with roughly 15% as singletons. This rearrangement joins TRBV11-2 to TRBJ2-5, with TRBD1 as a possible D gene (5 bases). The material sequenced was PBMCs from blood, taken roughly 2 weeks before vaccination. The TCR originated in a man aged 50-59 years who received an inactivated influenza vaccine. CDR3 region: CASSLRPGILRRASQETQYF. Here the CDR3 DNA reads TGTGCCAGCAGCTTACGTCCAGGGATACTTCGGAGAGCAAGCCAAGAGACCCAGTACTTC.